This is a list of T cell receptor beta chains from one sample in a study of blood T cell repertoires in COVID-19. TCRdb's copy holds only in-frame clones and misses some; the assay was immunoSEQ multiplex PCR. This table has 200,000 to 250,000 clones, about nine tenths appearing once. Sequencing was carried out using PBMCs or T cells enriched from blood (not recorded which). The receptors originated from a woman in her thirties or forties with acute COVID-19. CDR3s include the opening cysteine and the closing phenylalanine or tryptophan. Fields, in order: V gene, J gene, clone size, D gene, CDR3 DNA, CDR3 protein. The D gene is left open where the match is weak. Size is stated for part of the rows, as once, few or many counts, or as a class when the clone is expanded.

TRBV2	TRBJ1-5	.	TRBD1	TGTGCCAGCAGTGAAGAACTAACAGGGGGACAGCCCCAGCATTTT	CASSEELTGGQPQHF
TRBV5-1	TRBJ1-6	.	.	TGCGCCAGCAGGACAGGTGATTATAATTCACCCCTCCACTTT	CASRTGDYNSPLHF
TRBV10-3	TRBJ2-3	.	.	TGTGCCATCAGCCTGGGGATGGCGGGGTCATGCACAGATACGCAGTATTTT	CAISLGMAGSCTDTQYF
TRBV2	TRBJ1-6	.	TRBD1	TGTGCCAGCTTAAGGGGGCAATCGGATTCACCCCTCCACTTT	CASLRGQSDSPLHF
TRBV7-9	TRBJ1-2	.	.	TGTGCCAGCAGCTTGGAGGGCTACACCTTC	CASSLEGYTF
TRBV9	TRBJ2-1	once	TRBD2	TGTGCCAGCAGCGGGGGACTAGCGGGATACAATGAGCAGTTCTTC	CASSGGLAGYNEQFF
TRBV30	TRBJ1-3	.	.	TGTGCCTGGAGTTCGGTTTTTGGAGGGGAACCTGGAAACACCATATATTTT	CAWSSVFGGEPGNTIYF
TRBV5-1	TRBJ2-2	.	TRBD1	TGCGCCAGCAGCTTACAGGGGGCGGACACCGGGGAGCTGTTTTTT	CASSLQGADTGELFF
TRBV13	TRBJ2-3	.	.	TGTGCCAGCAGCTTAGGGGGTAGCGGCACAGATACGCAGTATTTT	CASSLGGSGTDTQYF
TRBV5-1	TRBJ1-5	.	TRBD1	TGCGCCAGCAGCTGGGGGACAGGGGGAAGGAATCAGCCCCAGCATTTT	CASSWGTGGRNQPQHF
TRBV11-2	TRBJ2-7	.	.	TGTGCCAGCAGCTTAGTCTCTCTCTCTAGCGAGCAGTACTTC	CASSLVSLSSEQYF
TRBV7-9	TRBJ2-1	.	.	TGTGCCAGCAGCTCGTTTAGGGGCTCCTACAATGAGCAGTTCTTC	CASSSFRGSYNEQFF
TRBV18	TRBJ1-2	.	TRBD1	TGTGCCAGCTCACCACCGCAAGGGACAGGGTTTTCTGGCTACACCTTC	CASSPPQGTGFSGYTF
TRBV2	TRBJ2-2	.	TRBD1	TGTGCCAGCAGTGAAGTGACAGGGCCGGACACCGGGGAGCTGTTTTTT	CASSEVTGPDTGELFF
TRBV21-1	TRBJ1-6	.	.	TGTGCCAGCAGCAAAGGAGGGGCCTCGGACAGTTTTATTAATTCACCCCTCCACTTT	CASSKGGASDSFINSPLHF
TRBV15	TRBJ1-2	.	TRBD1	TGTGCCACCAGCATGGACTTTTACAGGGGTGGAGGCTACACCTTC	CATSMDFYRGGGYTF
TRBV5-1	TRBJ1-1	.	.	TGCGCCAGCAGCTTGGTTCAACAGGCCACTGAAGCTTTCTTT	CASSLVQQATEAFF
TRBV24-1	TRBJ1-1	few	.	TGTGCCACCAGTGAGCGGTTTGGCACTGAAGCTTTCTTT	CATSERFGTEAFF
TRBV5-1	TRBJ1-1	.	.	TGCGCCAGCAGCGAGGAGGGAGGGAGTGGGACTGAAGCTTTCTTT	CASSEEGGSGTEAFF
TRBV30	TRBJ1-1	.	TRBD1	TGTGCCTGGAGTCTTGGGACAGCCACTGAAGCTTTCTTT	CAWSLGTATEAFF
TRBV24-1	TRBJ1-1	.	TRBD1	TGTGCCACCAGCGATCCGACAGGGCCCACTGAAGCTTTCTTT	CATSDPTGPTEAFF
TRBV6-5	TRBJ2-7	.	.	TGTGCCAGCAGTTACACTGTTTCGGTTAGTTACGAGCAGTACTTC	CASSYTVSVSYEQYF
TRBV2	TRBJ1-1	.	.	TGTGCCAGCAGCGAACAGGTCAACACTGAAGCTTTCTTT	CASSEQVNTEAFF
TRBV20-1	TRBJ2-5	.	TRBD2	TGCAGTGCTAGTCGGCTAGCGGGGGGCCAAGAGACCCAGTACTTC	CSASRLAGGQETQYF
TRBV7-2	TRBJ2-3	.	.	TGTGCCAGCAGCTACAGAACAGATACGCAGTATTTT	CASSYRTDTQYF
TRBV5-1	TRBJ1-5	.	TRBD1	TGCGCCAGCAGCGTTGGACAGGGAGGTTTGCCCCAGCATTTT	CASSVGQGGLPQHF
TRBV6-4	TRBJ2-3	few	TRBD2	TGTGCCAGCAGTGACTCAGCGGGGGGGCCCTTAGATACGCAGTATTTT	CASSDSAGGPLDTQYF
TRBV4-1	TRBJ1-4	.	.	TGCGCCAGCAGCCAAGACGCCCGGGGTACTAATGAAAAACTGTTTTTT	CASSQDARGTNEKLFF
TRBV6-5	TRBJ1-1	once	.	TGTGCCAGCAATCAGGCACTGAACACTGAAGCTTTCTTT	CASNQALNTEAFF
TRBV3-1/TRBV3-2	TRBJ1-1	few	.	TGTGCCAGCAGCCGCCTAGCTATGAACACTGAAGCTTTCTTT	CASSRLAMNTEAFF
TRBV7-7	TRBJ2-7	once	.	TGTGCTAGCAGCCCTGACAGGAGCTCCTACGAGCAGTACTTC	CASSPDRSSYEQYF
TRBV9	TRBJ2-7	once	.	TGTGCCAGCAGCGTAGGGGGGGGCTCTACCTACGAGCAGTACTTC	CASSVGGGSTYEQYF
TRBV6-5	TRBJ2-1	.	.	TGTGCCCTCCAGGGGGGAGCAGGGGTGGGTGAGCAGTTCTTC	CALQGGAGVGEQFF